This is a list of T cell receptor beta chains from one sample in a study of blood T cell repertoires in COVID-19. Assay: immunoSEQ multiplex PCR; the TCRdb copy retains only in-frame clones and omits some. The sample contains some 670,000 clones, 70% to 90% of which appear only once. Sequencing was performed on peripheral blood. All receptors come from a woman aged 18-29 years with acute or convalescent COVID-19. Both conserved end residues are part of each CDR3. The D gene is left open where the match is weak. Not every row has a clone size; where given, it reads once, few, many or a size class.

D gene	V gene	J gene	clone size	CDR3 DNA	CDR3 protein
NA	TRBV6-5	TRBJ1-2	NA	TGTGCCAGCAGTTACACACAGGGAAACTATGGCTACACCTTC	CASSYTQGNYGYTF
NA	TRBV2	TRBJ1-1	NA	TGTGCCAGCAGTGAGTATGGACAGCAGAACACTGAAGCTTTCTTT	CASSEYGQQNTEAFF
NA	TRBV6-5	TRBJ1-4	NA	TGTGCCAGCAGCCAGGGGTTGGGAGATGAAAAACTGTTTTTT	CASSQGLGDEKLFF
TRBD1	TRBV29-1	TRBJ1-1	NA	TGCAGCTCCTGGACAGGGCTAGGGGGCACTGAAGCTTTCTTT	CSSWTGLGGTEAFF
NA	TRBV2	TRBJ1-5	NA	TGTGCCAGCAGTGAAGCGCGAGGGGGTGATAGCAATCAGCCCCAGCATTTT	CASSEARGGDSNQPQHF
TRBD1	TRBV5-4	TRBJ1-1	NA	TGTGCCAGCGGCGACAGGGGATGGAACACTGAAGCTTTCTTT	CASGDRGWNTEAFF
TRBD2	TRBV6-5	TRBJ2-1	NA	TGTGGAGCGGGGAGCTCCTACAATGAGCAGTTCTTC	CGAGSSYNEQFF
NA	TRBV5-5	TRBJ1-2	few	TGTGCCAGCAGCTTGGAGGACTACTATGGCTACACCTTC	CASSLEDYYGYTF
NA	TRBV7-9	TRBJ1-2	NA	TGTGCCAGCAGTCGTGTCCTGGGGCAGGGAAGTCACTATGGCTACACCTTC	CASSRVLGQGSHYGYTF
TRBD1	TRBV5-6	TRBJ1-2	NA	TGTGCCAGCAGCCGGGATCCGGGACAGGGATTCTATGGCTACACCTTC	CASSRDPGQGFYGYTF
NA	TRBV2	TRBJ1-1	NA	TGTGCCAGCAGTGAACGGGCAGGGGTCCGCCTTGAAGCTTTCTTT	CASSERAGVRLEAFF
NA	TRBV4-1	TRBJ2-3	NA	TGCGCCAGCAGCCAAGTTTTCGCGGGAGATACGCAGTATTTT	CASSQVFAGDTQYF
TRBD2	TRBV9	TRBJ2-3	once	TGTGCCAGCAGCGTAGTTGGTGGTGGTAGCGGGACAGATACGCAGTATTTT	CASSVVGGGSGTDTQYF
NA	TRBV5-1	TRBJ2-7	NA	TGCGCCAGCAGCTTGGCCAGTTTGGTAGAGCAGTACTTC	CASSLASLVEQYF
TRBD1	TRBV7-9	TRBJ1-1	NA	TGTGCCAGCAGACTAGGAGGAGGGGGCGCTTACAACACTGAAGCTTTCTTT	CASRLGGGGAYNTEAFF
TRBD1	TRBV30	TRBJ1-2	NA	TGTGCCTGGAGTTTCGGGACAGGGAGCCCTAACTATGGCTACACCTTC	CAWSFGTGSPNYGYTF
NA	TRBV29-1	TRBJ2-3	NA	TGCAGCACCTACACAGATACGCAGTATTTT	CSTYTDTQYF
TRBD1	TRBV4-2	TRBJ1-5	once	TGTGCCAGCAGCCAAGTTAGGGGACAGGGGGACCAGCCCCAGCATTTT	CASSQVRGQGDQPQHF
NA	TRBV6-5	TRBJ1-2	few	TGTGCCAGCAGTCCAGGATATGGCTACACCTTC	CASSPGYGYTF
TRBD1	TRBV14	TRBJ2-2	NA	TGTGCCAGCAGCCAAAGAACAGGGGGGCTTCCCACCGGGGAGCTGTTTTTT	CASSQRTGGLPTGELFF
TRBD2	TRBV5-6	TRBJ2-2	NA	TGTGCCAGCAGAAACCTAGCGGCGAACACCGGGGAGCTGTTTTTT	CASRNLAANTGELFF
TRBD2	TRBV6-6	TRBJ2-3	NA	TGTGCCAGCAGTCCATCTATAGCGGGGGGGCCGGCAGATACGCAGTATTTT	CASSPSIAGGPADTQYF
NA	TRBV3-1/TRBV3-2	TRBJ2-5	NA	TGTGCCAGCAGCCAAGATGGGGTTGGGGGGATGGAGACCCAGTACTTC	CASSQDGVGGMETQYF
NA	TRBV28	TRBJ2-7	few	TGTGCCAGCAGCTTCAAACAATACGAGCAGTACTTC	CASSFKQYEQYF